This record concerns one T cell receptor (beta chain) sequence. Its antigen remains unidentified. Both 60 Vbeta primers and 13 Jbeta primers went into the PCR. The assay was immunoSEQ multiplex PCR, and TCRdb's table has in-frame clones only and misses some. The data contain just over 150,000 clones, about 88% of them singletons. The sample is drawn from a study of cytomegalovirus exposure and HLA in healthy donors. Study at large: Unique TCR beta sequences numbering about 100 million came from roughly 180 million T cells in an earlier analysis. From HLA-typed donors, an early data release held around 80 million unique TCRs. Study-level findings and limits: A later analysis found most CMV-associated TCR beta chains apparently HLA-restricted.

CDR3 length equals 18 residues. Germline CDR1 reads SGHTA; CDR2 reads FQGNSA. Trimming took 1 base from V and 4 from J; bases not matched to a gene: 12. V and J are TRBV7-2 and TRBJ2-1; 8 bases are shared with TRBD2. The clonotype comes from a woman aged 18-29 years in good health and CMV-seronegative. Source material: PBMCs. The CDR3 nucleotides are TGTGCCAGCAGCTTAGTATGGGCCACTAGCGGAGCATACAATGAGCAGTTCTTC. Amino acid sequence: CASSLVWATSGAYNEQFF.